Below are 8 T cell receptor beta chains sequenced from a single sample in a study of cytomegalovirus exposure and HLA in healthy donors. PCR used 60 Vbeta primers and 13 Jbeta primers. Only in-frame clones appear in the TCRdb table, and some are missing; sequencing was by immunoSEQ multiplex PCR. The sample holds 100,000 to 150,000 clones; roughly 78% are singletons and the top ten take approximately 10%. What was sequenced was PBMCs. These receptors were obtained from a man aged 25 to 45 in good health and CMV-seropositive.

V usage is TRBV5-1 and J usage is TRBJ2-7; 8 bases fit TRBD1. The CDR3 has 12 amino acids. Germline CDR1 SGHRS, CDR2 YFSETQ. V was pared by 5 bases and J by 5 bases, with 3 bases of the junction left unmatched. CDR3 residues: CASRTGANEQYF. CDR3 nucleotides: TGCGCCAGCAGGACAGGGGCCAACGAGCAGTACTTC.

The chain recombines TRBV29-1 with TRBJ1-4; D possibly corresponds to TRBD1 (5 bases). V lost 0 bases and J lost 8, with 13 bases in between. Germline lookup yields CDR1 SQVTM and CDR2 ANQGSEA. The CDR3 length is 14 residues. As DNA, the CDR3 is TGCAGCGTTGAAGATCAGACAGTGGGGGAAAAACTGTTTTTT. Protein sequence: CSVEDQTVGEKLFF.

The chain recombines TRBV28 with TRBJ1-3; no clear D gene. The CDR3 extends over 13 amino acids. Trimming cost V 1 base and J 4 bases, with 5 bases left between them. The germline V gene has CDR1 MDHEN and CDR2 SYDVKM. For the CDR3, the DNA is TGTGCCAGCAGTTTATACAAGGGAAACACCATATATTTT. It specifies CASSLYKGNTIYF.

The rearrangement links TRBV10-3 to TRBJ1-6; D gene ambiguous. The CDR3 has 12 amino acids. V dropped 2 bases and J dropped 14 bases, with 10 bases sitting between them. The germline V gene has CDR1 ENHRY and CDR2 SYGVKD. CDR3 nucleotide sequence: TGTGCCATCAGTGAGATAGGCCGGGCCCTCCACTTT. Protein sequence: CAISEIGRALHF.

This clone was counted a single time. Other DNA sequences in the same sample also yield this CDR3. This chain's CDR3 is CASSLAGTDTQYF. The CDR3 DNA follows: TGCGCCAGCAGCTTGGCGGGTACAGATACGCAGTATTTT. The chain joins TRBV5-1 to TRBJ2-3, with unresolved D. This CDR3 is built from 13 residues. The V gene's germline CDR1 is SGHRS and CDR2 YFSETQ. V lost 0 bases, J lost 3 bases, and 5 bases lay in between.

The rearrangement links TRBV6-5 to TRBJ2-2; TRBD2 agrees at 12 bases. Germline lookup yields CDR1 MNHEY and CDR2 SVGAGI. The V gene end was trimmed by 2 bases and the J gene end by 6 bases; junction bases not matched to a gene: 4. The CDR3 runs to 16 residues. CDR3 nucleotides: TGTGCCAGCAGTTACGCCCCTAGCGGGGGGGCCGGGGAGCTGTTTTTT. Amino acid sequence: CASSYAPSGGAGELFF.

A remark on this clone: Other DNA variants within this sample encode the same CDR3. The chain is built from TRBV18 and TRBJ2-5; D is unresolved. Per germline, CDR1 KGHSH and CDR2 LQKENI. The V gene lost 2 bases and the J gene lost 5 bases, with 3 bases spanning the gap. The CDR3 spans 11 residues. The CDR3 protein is CASSPEETQYF. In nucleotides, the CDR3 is TGTGCCAGCTCACCAGAGGAGACCCAGTACTTC.

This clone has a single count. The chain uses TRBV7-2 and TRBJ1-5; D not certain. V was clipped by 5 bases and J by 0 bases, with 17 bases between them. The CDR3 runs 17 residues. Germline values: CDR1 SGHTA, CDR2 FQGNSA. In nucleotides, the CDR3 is TGTGCCAGCAGCCCCCAGGCTTTGAGGGATAGCAATCAGCCCCAGCATTTT. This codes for CASSPQALRDSNQPQHF.